The 10 T cell receptor beta chains below all came from one sample that was sequenced in a study of T cell responses to AZD1222 COVID-19 vaccine. The method was immunoSEQ multiplex PCR; TCRdb's version includes in-frame clones alone and lacks a portion of them. The sample shows roughly 180,000 clones, 91% of them seen only once. Sample: peripheral blood, taken on day 0 of AZD1222 vaccination. The receptors were gathered from an adult in good health.

V usage is TRBV2 and J usage is TRBJ1-1; 7 positions agree with TRBD1. This CDR3 spans 14 amino acids. The ends lost 1 base at V and 4 bases at J; junction bases unmatched: 3. Germline V gene sequence: CDR1 SNHLY, CDR2 FYNNEI. The CDR3 DNA reads TGTGCCAGCAGTGAAGGGGCAGGGGGCACTGAAGCTTTCTTT. Protein: CASSEGAGGTEAFF.

The chain employs TRBV19 and TRBJ2-2, with 8 nucleotides matching TRBD1. The V segment lost 3 bases and the J segment 5 bases; nucleotides outside the gene matches: 5. CDR3 length equals 15 residues. The germline CDR1 and CDR2 sequences are LNHDA and SQIVND (reference sequence). Here the CDR3 reads CASSIGQGETGELFF. In nucleotides, the CDR3 is TGTGCCAGTAGTATCGGACAGGGCGAGACCGGGGAGCTGTTTTTT.

The gene calls are TRBV5-4 and TRBJ1-2; maybe TRBD1 (6 bases). Trimming stripped 4 bases from V and 6 bases from J, with 22 bases between. Germline V gives CDR1 SGHNT, CDR2 YYREEE (reference sequence). The CDR3 runs to 16 residues. The CDR3: CASSPRLIGNRDGYTF. The CDR3, as DNA: TGTGCCAGCAGCCCGCGCTTGATAGGCAACAGGGATGGCTACACCTTC. The variable domain in full, with the rest retrieved from reference TRBV5-4 and TRBJ1-2, is ETGVTQSPTHLIKTRGQQVTLRCSSQSGHNTVSWYQQALGQGPQFIFQYYREEENGRGNFPPRFSGLQFPNYSSELNVNALELDDSALYLCASSPRLIGNRDGYTFGSGTRLTVV.

The DNA of the CDR3 is TGTGCCAGCAGCGTAGGGTTAGGAGTAGATACGCAGTATTTT. Translated: CASSVGLGVDTQYF. The chain combines TRBV9 with TRBJ2-3; D ambiguous. The V end was cut by 0 bases, the J end by 5 bases, with 10 bases between. The CDR3 loop spans 14 amino acids. Germline values: CDR1 SGDLS, CDR2 YYNGEE.

The V call is TRBV7-2, the J call TRBJ1-4; D is possibly TRBD1 (5 bases). The CDR3 loop spans 13 amino acids. Per germline, CDR1 SGHTA and CDR2 FQGNSA. V dropped 7 bases and J dropped 8 bases, with 14 bases sitting between them. In DNA form, the CDR3 reads TGTGCCAGCACTAGAGCGGGGGTAGAAAAACTGTTTTTT. This encodes CASTRAGVEKLFF.

The chain uses TRBV6-2 or TRBV6-3 and TRBJ2-3; possibly TRBD1 for D (6 bases). V lost 4 bases, J lost 14 bases, and 19 bases lay in between. The CDR3 runs 13 residues. The germline gives CDR1 MNHEY, CDR2 SVGEGT. The CDR3 region has the DNA TGTGCCAGCAGTTTCAGGGGTGTGAACCATTTGTATTTT. Translation gives CASSFRGVNHLYF.

This clone occurred a few times. The CDR3 DNA sequence: TGTGCCAGCAGCTTCAGGGGGCACCAAGAGACCCAGTACTTC. Protein sequence: CASSFRGHQETQYF. This chain uses TRBV7-9 with TRBJ2-5; 8 nucleotides match TRBD1. Germline V lookup: CDR1 SEHNR, CDR2 FQNEAQ (reference sequence). The CDR3 totals 14 residues. The V and J ends lost 3 bases and 0 bases, in that order; junction bases with no gene match: 0.

This CDR3 reads CASSKTDRGNQPQHF. CDR3 nucleotides: TGTGCCAGCAGCAAAACAGACAGGGGCAATCAGCCCCAGCATTTT. The chain employs TRBV28 and TRBJ1-5, with 7 bases lining up with TRBD1. The CDR3 totals 15 residues. With 6 bases clipped from V and 2 bases from J, the junction kept 7 bases outside the gene matches. The germline V gene encodes CDR1 MDHEN and CDR2 SYDVKM.

The count of this clone is one. The V call is TRBV5-6, the J call TRBJ1-1; 9 bases are shared with TRBD1. V gave up 3 bases and J gave up 6 bases; unmatched junction bases: 9. This CDR3 has 15 residues. Germline lookup yields CDR1 SGHDT and CDR2 YYEEEE. CDR3 in amino acids: CASSYRDRVFAEAFF. DNA of the CDR3: TGTGCCAGCAGCTACCGGGACAGGGTCTTCGCTGAAGCTTTCTTT. Looking up the rest from reference TRBV5-6 and TRBJ1-1 gives the full variable domain: DAGVTQSPTHLIKTRGQQVTLRCSPKSGHDTVSWYQQALGQGPQFIFQYYEEEERQRGNFPDRFSGHQFPNYSSELNVNALLLGDSALYLCASSYRDRVFAEAFFGQGTRLTVV.

The chain recombines TRBV7-8 with TRBJ2-7; D possibly uses TRBD1 or TRBD2 (7 bases each). V dropped 4 bases and J dropped 3 bases, with 25 bases sitting between them. The CDR3 has 18 residues. Germline V gene data show CDR1 as SGHVS and CDR2 as FQNEAQ. CDR3 sequence: CASSSLNPDREGYYEQYF. The DNA for the CDR3 is TGTGCCAGCAGCTCCTTAAACCCCGACAGGGAGGGGTACTACGAGCAGTACTTC.